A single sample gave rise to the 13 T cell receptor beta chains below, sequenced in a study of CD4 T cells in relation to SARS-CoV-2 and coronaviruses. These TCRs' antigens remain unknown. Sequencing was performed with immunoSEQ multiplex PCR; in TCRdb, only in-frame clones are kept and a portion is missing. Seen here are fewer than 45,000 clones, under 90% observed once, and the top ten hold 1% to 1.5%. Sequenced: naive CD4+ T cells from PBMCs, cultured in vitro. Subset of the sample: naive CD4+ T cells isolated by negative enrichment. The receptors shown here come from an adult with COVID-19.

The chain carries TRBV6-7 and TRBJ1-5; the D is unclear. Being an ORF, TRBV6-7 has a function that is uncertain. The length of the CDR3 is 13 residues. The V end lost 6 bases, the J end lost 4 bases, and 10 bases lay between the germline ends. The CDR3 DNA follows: TGTGCCAGCAGCCTACTTCGGAATCAGCCCCAGCATTTT. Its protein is CASSLLRNQPQHF.

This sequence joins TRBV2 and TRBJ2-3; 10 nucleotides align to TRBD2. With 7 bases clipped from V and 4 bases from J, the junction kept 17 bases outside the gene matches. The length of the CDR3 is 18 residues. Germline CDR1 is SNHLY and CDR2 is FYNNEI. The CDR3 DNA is TGTGCCAGCACCGAAGGGAGGTCTAGCGGGAGAGGTGCAGATACGCAGTATTTT. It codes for CASTEGRSSGRGADTQYF.

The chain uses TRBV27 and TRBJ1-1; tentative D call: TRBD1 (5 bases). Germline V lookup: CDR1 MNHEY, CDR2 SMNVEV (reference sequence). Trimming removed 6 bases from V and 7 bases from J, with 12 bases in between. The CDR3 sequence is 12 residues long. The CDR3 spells CASSAWDGEAFF. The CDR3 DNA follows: TGTGCCAGCAGCGCATGGGACGGTGAAGCTTTCTTT.

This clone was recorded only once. The CDR3 nucleotides are TGTGCCAGCAGTGACTTCAGGGGAGTTAGTTCACCCCTCCACTTT. It is translated as CASSDFRGVSSPLHF. The chain links TRBV6-2 or TRBV6-3 to TRBJ1-6; maybe TRBD1 (6 bases). The CDR3 has 15 amino acids. Deletions cut 5 bases from V and 9 bases from J, with 17 bases between. CDR1 is MNHEY and CDR2 is SVGEGT in the germline V gene.

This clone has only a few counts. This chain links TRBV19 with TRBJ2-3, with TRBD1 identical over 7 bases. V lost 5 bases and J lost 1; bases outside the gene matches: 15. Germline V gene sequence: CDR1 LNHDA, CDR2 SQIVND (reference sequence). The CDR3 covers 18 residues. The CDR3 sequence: CASSRRTGVFRRTDTQYF. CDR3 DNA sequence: TGTGCCAGTAGTCGAAGGACAGGTGTTTTCCGCCGCACAGATACGCAGTATTTT.

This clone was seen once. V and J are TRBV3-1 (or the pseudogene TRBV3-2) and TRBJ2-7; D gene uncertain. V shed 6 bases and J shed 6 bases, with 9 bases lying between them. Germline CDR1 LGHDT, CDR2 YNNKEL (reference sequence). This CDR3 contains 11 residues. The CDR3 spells CASRSHGEQYF. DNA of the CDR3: TGTGCCAGCAGGTCCCACGGCGAGCAGTACTTC.

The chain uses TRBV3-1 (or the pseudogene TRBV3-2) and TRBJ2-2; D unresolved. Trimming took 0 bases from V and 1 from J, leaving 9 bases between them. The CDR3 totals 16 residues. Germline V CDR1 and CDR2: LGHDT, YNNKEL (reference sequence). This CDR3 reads CASSQEGLGNTGELFF. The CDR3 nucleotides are TGTGCCAGCAGCCAAGAGGGTCTAGGGAACACCGGGGAGCTGTTTTTT.

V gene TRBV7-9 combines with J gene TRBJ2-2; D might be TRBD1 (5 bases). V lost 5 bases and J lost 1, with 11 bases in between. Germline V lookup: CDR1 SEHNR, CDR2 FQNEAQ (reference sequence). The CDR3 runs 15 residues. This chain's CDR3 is CASSIPTGNTGELFF. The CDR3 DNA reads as TGTGCCAGCAGCATACCAACAGGGAACACCGGGGAGCTGTTTTTT.

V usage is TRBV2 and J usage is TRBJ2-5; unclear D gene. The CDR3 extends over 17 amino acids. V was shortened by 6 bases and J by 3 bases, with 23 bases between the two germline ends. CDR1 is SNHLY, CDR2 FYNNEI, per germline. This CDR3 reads CASRTSMVAEIKETQYF. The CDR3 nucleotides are TGTGCCAGCAGGACCTCAATGGTAGCAGAAATTAAAGAGACCCAGTACTTC.

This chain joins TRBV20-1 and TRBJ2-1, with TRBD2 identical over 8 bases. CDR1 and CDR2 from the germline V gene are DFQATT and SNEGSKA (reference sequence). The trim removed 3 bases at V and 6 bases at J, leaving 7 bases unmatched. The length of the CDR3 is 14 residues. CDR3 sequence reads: CSASLGTSRNEQFF. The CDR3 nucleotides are TGCAGTGCTAGTCTCGGGACTAGTCGCAATGAGCAGTTCTTC.

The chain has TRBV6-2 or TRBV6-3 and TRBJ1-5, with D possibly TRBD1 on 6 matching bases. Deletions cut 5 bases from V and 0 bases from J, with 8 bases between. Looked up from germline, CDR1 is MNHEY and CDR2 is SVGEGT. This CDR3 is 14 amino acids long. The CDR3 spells CASSGQNSNQPQHF. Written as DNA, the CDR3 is TGTGCCAGCAGTGGACAGAATAGCAATCAGCCCCAGCATTTT.

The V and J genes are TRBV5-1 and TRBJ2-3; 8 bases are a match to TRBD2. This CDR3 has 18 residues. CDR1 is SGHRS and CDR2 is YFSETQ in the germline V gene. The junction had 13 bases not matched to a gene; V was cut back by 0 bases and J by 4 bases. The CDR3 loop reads CASSLAGGGHRSADTQYF. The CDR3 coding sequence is TGCGCCAGCAGCTTGGCCGGGGGGGGCCACCGTAGTGCAGATACGCAGTATTTT.

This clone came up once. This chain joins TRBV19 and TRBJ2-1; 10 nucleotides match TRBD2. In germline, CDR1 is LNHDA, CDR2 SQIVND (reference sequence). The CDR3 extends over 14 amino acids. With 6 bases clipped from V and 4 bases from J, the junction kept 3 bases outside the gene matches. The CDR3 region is CASRLAGPYNEQFF. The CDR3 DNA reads TGTGCCAGTAGACTAGCGGGACCTTACAATGAGCAGTTCTTC.